A single sample is the source of the 27 T cell receptor beta chains below, sequenced in a study of beta chain features in type 1 diabetes. Whole-study findings and limits: All four CD4+ subsets of Type 1 diabetes patients contained TCRB CDR3s that were moderately but significantly shorter.

Expressed TCRB transcripts were sequenced, since all the RNA that had been isolated was reverse transcribed. Clones were sequenced by immunoSEQ multiplex PCR, and TCRdb holds only the in-frame ones, with some missing. In the table there are 630,000 or so clones, over 12% of which are singletons. Antigens for these TCRs are unknown. The sample comprised naive CD4+ T cells from blood. These receptors were taken from a man between 18 and 29 years old with type 1 diabetes.

The chain carries TRBV5-4 and TRBJ1-1; unclear D gene. The germline V and J ends were trimmed by 6 bases and 2 bases, with 11 bases remaining between them. Germline V lookup: CDR1 SGHNT, CDR2 YYREEE (reference sequence). The CDR3 runs 13 residues. The CDR3, as DNA: TGTGCCAGCAACTCGCTTGGAAACACTGAAGCTTTCTTT. Translating gives CASNSLGNTEAFF.

This clone was picked up a small number of times. The gene calls are TRBV5-4 and TRBJ1-1; 7 bases line up with TRBD1. Germline CDR1 is SGHNT and CDR2 is YYREEE (reference sequence). V shed 0 bases, J shed 5 bases, and the junction held 16 bases outside the gene matches. The CDR3 has 18 amino acids. CDR3 in DNA: TGTGCCAGCAGCTTGGGTCCCCTTGACAGGGCGTCGGAGACTGAAGCTTTCTTT. It specifies CASSLGPLDRASETEAFF.

The rearrangement links TRBV5-1 to TRBJ2-1; 10 bases map to TRBD2. With 4 bases clipped from V and 8 bases from J, the junction kept 9 bases outside the gene matches. Germline loops: CDR1 SGHRS, CDR2 YFSETQ. The length of the CDR3 is 15 residues. CDR3 in amino acids: CASSTLAGVGDEQFF. CDR3 DNA sequence: TGCGCCAGCAGCACTCTAGCGGGAGTGGGTGATGAGCAGTTCTTC.

This clone was seen a few times. V is TRBV4-1 and J is TRBJ2-4; D not certain. Germline V gene data show CDR1 as MGHRA and CDR2 as YSYEKL. The CDR3 covers 13 residues. Trimming took 0 bases from V and 6 from J, leaving 6 bases between them. The CDR3: CASSQDATNIQYF. The DNA of the CDR3 is TGCGCCAGCAGCCAAGATGCGACAAACATTCAGTACTTC.

The gene calls are TRBV9 and TRBJ2-1; no clear D. Per germline, CDR1 SGDLS and CDR2 YYNGEE. The germline V and J ends were trimmed by 3 bases and 7 bases, with 11 bases remaining between them. CDR3 length: 13 amino acids. This CDR3 reads CASSASAGNEQFF. Here the CDR3 DNA reads TGTGCCAGCAGCGCCTCCGCAGGTAATGAGCAGTTCTTC.

The chain links TRBV4-3 to TRBJ2-5; no reliable D call. Germline CDR1 LGHNA, CDR2 YSLEER. The CDR3 runs 14 residues. With 0 bases removed from V and 5 bases from J, the gap between germline ends came to 10 bases. For the CDR3, the DNA is TGCGCCAGCAGCCAAGATGGTCGGCGGGAGACCCAGTACTTC. Translated: CASSQDGRRETQYF.

This clone occurred a few times. This CDR3 is also generated by other DNA sequences in the sample. The chain combines TRBV2 with TRBJ2-7; D gene uncertain. With 6 bases removed from V and 3 bases from J, the gap between germline ends came to 6 bases. Germline loops: CDR1 SNHLY, CDR2 FYNNEI. The CDR3 contains 11 residues. CDR3 DNA: TGTGCCAGCAGCGACGGCTACGAGCAGTACTTC. This codes for CASSDGYEQYF.

This clone was counted only a few times. J is TRBJ2-1 and V is TRBV28, with TRBD2 identical over 7 bases. V shed 3 bases, J shed 7 bases, and the junction held 3 bases outside the gene matches. From germline, CDR1 is MDHEN and CDR2 SYDVKM. CDR3 length equals 13 residues. CDR3 sequence reads: CASSLEGLNEQFF. In nucleotides, the CDR3 is TGTGCCAGCAGTTTGGAGGGACTAAATGAGCAGTTCTTC.

This chain joins TRBV29-1 and TRBJ2-1; 8 bases are shared with TRBD2. The germline V gene encodes CDR1 SQVTM and CDR2 ANQGSEA. V was clipped by 7 bases and J by 3 bases; unmatched bases: 8. There are 14 residues in the CDR3. The CDR3: CSARPGGVYNEQFF. CDR3 coding DNA: TGCAGCGCCCGTCCGGGAGGGGTCTACAATGAGCAGTTCTTC.

The rearrangement links TRBV15 to TRBJ1-4; TRBD1 agrees at 9 bases. Per the germline V gene, CDR1 is LNHNV and CDR2 is YYDKDF (reference sequence). J was trimmed by 6 bases and V by 2 bases; bases with no gene match: 4. The CDR3 contains 15 residues. In DNA form, the CDR3 reads TGTGCCACCAGCAGACAGGACAGGGGAGATGAAAAACTGTTTTTT. Translated: CATSRQDRGDEKLFF.

This clone turned up a few times. The rearrangement joins TRBV2 to TRBJ2-1; TRBD2 agrees at 8 bases. This CDR3 has 17 amino acids. Germline CDR1 SNHLY, CDR2 FYNNEI. J gave up 7 bases and V 6 bases, and 17 bases lay outside the gene matches. CDR3 in amino acids: CASRSGSGTALVNEQFF. In DNA form, the CDR3 reads TGTGCCAGCAGGAGCGGGAGTGGTACAGCGTTGGTGAATGAGCAGTTCTTC.

This clone occurred a few times. The J gene is TRBJ2-1, the V gene TRBV2, with 8 bases fitting TRBD2. This CDR3 region has 14 residues. J was trimmed by 8 bases and V by 7 bases; bases with no gene match: 10. The V gene's germline CDR1 is SNHLY and CDR2 FYNNEI. In nucleotides, the CDR3 is TGTGCCAGCAAGAGAGTAGCGGGACGCGATGAGCAGTTCTTC. Translated: CASKRVAGRDEQFF.

This clone was observed a handful of times. The gene calls are TRBV11-1 and TRBJ2-1; 9 bases are a match to TRBD1. The germline V gene encodes CDR1 SGHAT and CDR2 FQDESV (reference sequence). The CDR3 length is 15 residues. V lost 5 bases and J lost 7; bases outside the gene matches: 9. Written as DNA, the CDR3 is TGTGCCAGCAGCCCCTTTGAGACAGGGGGAAATGAGCAGTTCTTC. Amino acid sequence: CASSPFETGGNEQFF.

This chain joins TRBV2 and TRBJ1-2; D remains ambiguous. The length of the CDR3 is 15 residues. V gave up 7 bases and J gave up 0 bases, with 15 bases separating them. CDR1 and CDR2 from the germline V gene are SNHLY and FYNNEI. The CDR3 protein is CASKFDGTSNYGYTF. For the CDR3, the DNA is TGTGCCAGCAAGTTTGACGGCACCTCTAACTATGGCTACACCTTC.

This clone was seen only a few times. The J gene is TRBJ1-2, the V gene TRBV15, with 8 bases fitting TRBD1. Germline V gene sequence: CDR1 LNHNV, CDR2 YYDKDF (reference sequence). V dropped 6 bases and J dropped 8; count of bases not matched to a gene: 11. This CDR3 is built from 14 residues. The CDR3 is CATSLGQGWKGYTF. CDR3 DNA sequence: TGTGCCACCAGTCTAGGACAGGGCTGGAAAGGCTACACCTTC.

The table lists this clone with a count of one. The chain combines TRBV6-6 with TRBJ2-1; no clear D gene. Germline V CDR1 and CDR2: MNHNY, SVGAGI (reference sequence). The CDR3 length is 11 residues. V shed 8 bases and J shed 2 bases, with 4 bases lying between them. CDR3 DNA sequence: TGTGCCAGCGGGCCCTACAATGAGCAGTTCTTC. It encodes CASGPYNEQFF.

This clone was detected only a few times. This rearrangement joins TRBV7-9 to TRBJ2-7, with 9 nucleotides matching TRBD1. The CDR3 loop spans 14 amino acids. The V and J ends lost 8 bases and 5 bases, in that order; junction bases with no gene match: 10. The germline V gene has CDR1 SEHNR and CDR2 FQNEAQ (reference sequence). As DNA, the CDR3 is TGTGCCAGCGACACAGGGGGCTATCCCCACGAGCAGTACTTC. Its protein is CASDTGGYPHEQYF. Filled out from reference TRBV7-9 and TRBJ2-7, the complete variable domain reads DTGVSQNPRHKITKRGQNVTFRCDPISEHNRLYWYRQTLGQGPEFLTYFQNEAQLEKSRLLSDRFSAERPKGSFSTLEIQRTEQGDSAMYLCASDTGGYPHEQYFGPGTRLTVT.

This clone was detected only a few times. The chain recombines TRBV7-9 with TRBJ2-6, with D perhaps matching TRBD1 (6 bases). V lost 6 bases to trimming and J lost 0 bases, with 9 bases between them. The germline V gene encodes CDR1 SEHNR and CDR2 FQNEAQ (reference sequence). The CDR3 runs 15 residues. The CDR3 reads CASSPQGSGANVLTF. The DNA for the CDR3 is TGTGCCAGCAGTCCACAGGGCTCTGGGGCCAACGTCCTGACTTTC.

The chain couples TRBV28 to TRBJ2-1; unclear D gene. Germline CDR1 and CDR2: MDHEN and SYDVKM. The V and J ends lost 6 bases and 4 bases respectively, with 7 bases between them. The CDR3 length is 12 residues. In DNA form, the CDR3 reads TGTGCCAGCAGGGGCCTTTACAATGAGCAGTTCTTC. Protein: CASRGLYNEQFF. Drawing the rest from reference TRBV28 and TRBJ2-1, the complete variable domain is DVKVTQSSRYLVKRTGEKVFLECVQDMDHENMFWYRQDPGLGLRLIYFSYDVKMKEKGDIPEGYSVSREKKERFSLILESASTNQTSMYLCASRGLYNEQFFGPGTRLTVL.

This clone was observed a handful of times. This chain connects TRBV25-1 to TRBJ1-1; 11 positions match TRBD1. The CDR3 has 13 amino acids. With 1 base clipped from V and 11 bases from J, the junction kept 3 bases outside the gene matches. CDR1 is MGHDK and CDR2 is SYGVNS in the germline V gene. CDR3 amino acids: CASSEWTGGPAFF. The CDR3 DNA sequence: TGTGCCAGCAGTGAATGGACAGGGGGCCCGGCTTTCTTT.

There are a few counts of this clone. The chain recombines TRBV30 with TRBJ2-7, with a possible D match to TRBD1 (8 bases). In germline, CDR1 is GTSNPN, CDR2 SVGIG (reference sequence). The CDR3 totals 14 residues. V lost 3 bases to trimming and J lost 4 bases, with 16 bases between them. The CDR3 sequence: CAWSLGQGGYEQYF. The DNA of the CDR3 is TGTGCCTGGAGCCTCGGACAGGGAGGGTACGAGCAGTACTTC.

This CDR3 is CASSRGGTEAFF. The CDR3 DNA follows: TGTGCCAGCAGCCGTGGCGGCACTGAAGCTTTCTTT. The chain couples TRBV14 to TRBJ1-1, with unresolved D. The CDR3 is 12 residues long. Trimming took 4 bases from V and 4 from J, leaving 7 bases between them. The germline CDR1 and CDR2 sequences are SGHDN and FVKESK.

This sequence joins TRBV11-2 and TRBJ2-3; D is undetermined. The CDR3 is 14 residues long. V lost 1 base, J lost 4 bases, and 9 bases lay in between. CDR1 and CDR2 from the germline V gene are SGHAT and FQNNGV. DNA of the CDR3: TGTGCCAGCAGCTTAGTACAGTCTCCAGATACGCAGTATTTT. Translation: CASSLVQSPDTQYF.

This clone was detected a few times. The chain carries TRBV2 and TRBJ1-2; D may be TRBD1 (5 bases). The CDR3 covers 13 residues. The V and J ends lost 7 bases and 5 bases respectively, with 14 bases between them. Germline CDR1 and CDR2: SNHLY and FYNNEI. The CDR3 reads CASTQLAGYGYTF. The CDR3, as DNA: TGTGCCAGCACCCAACTGGCAGGGTATGGCTACACCTTC.

This clone was observed a few times. The J gene is TRBJ2-7, the V gene TRBV7-8, with D perhaps being TRBD1 or TRBD2 (5 bases each). Germline CDR1 SGHVS, CDR2 FQNEAQ. The CDR3 runs to 15 residues. The V and J ends lost 5 bases and 4 bases respectively, with 18 bases between them. The CDR3 loop is CASSRFREKTYEQYF. Written as DNA, the CDR3 is TGTGCCAGCAGCCGTTTCAGGGAGAAGACTTACGAGCAGTACTTC.

This clone was seen a handful of times. This chain joins TRBV5-6 and TRBJ1-1; perhaps TRBD1 as D (5 bases). V gave up 1 base and J gave up 12 bases, with 19 bases separating them. Per germline, CDR1 SGHDT and CDR2 YYEEEE. The CDR3 runs to 14 residues. DNA for the CDR3: TGTGCCAGCAGCTTGTTAGACAGTAGAAAAAACCCTTTCTTT. It encodes CASSLLDSRKNPFF.

This clone came up a few times. This chain uses TRBV6-6 with TRBJ2-3, with TRBD1 matching 8 bases. Per the germline V gene, CDR1 is MNHNY and CDR2 is SVGAGI (reference sequence). The junction had 11 bases not matched to a gene; V was cut back by 10 bases and J by 5 bases. CDR3 size: 14 residues. CDR3 DNA sequence: TGTGCCATCACGCTGGGCAGGGGGCTAGATACGCAGTATTTT. Translated: CAITLGRGLDTQYF.